This T cell receptor beta chain was profiled in a study of shared clonotypes between healthy human individuals. Findings of the study overall: Relative to memory subsets, naive subsets generally showed larger estimated richness.

Germline values: CDR1 MNHNS, CDR2 SASEGT. This CDR3 is built from 16 residues. Trimming removed 3 bases from V and 6 bases from J, with 17 bases in between. The assay was immunoSEQ multiplex PCR, and TCRdb's table has in-frame clones only and misses some. The sample yields about a million clones, 60% to 85% seen once. Notes on this clone: The antigen is not known.

Recent vaccinations or acute infections were absent in the healthy HIV-negative adult donors. The study separated CD4+ cells into CD45RA+ naive and CD45RA-negative memory subsets. The chain is built from TRBV6-1 and TRBJ1-4; weak D call: TRBD1 (5 bases). The sequence was obtained from a man younger than 30 in good health. The sample comprised memory CD4+ T cells sorted from blood. Subset specified: CD45RA-negative fraction. CDR3 residues: CASSEDTGGGYEKLFF. CDR3 coding DNA: TGTGCCAGCAGTGAGGACACAGGAGGAGGGTATGAAAAACTGTTTTTT.